Listed below are T cell receptor beta chains from one sample, sequenced in a study of blood T cell repertoires in COVID-19. Clones were sequenced by immunoSEQ multiplex PCR, and TCRdb holds only the in-frame ones, with some missing. The sample carries hundreds of thousands of clones, approximately 83% recorded once. Sequences were obtained from peripheral blood. The receptors were sampled from a woman aged 30 to 39 who had recovered from COVID-19. Each CDR3 is given with its conserved first and last residue. Only some rows state a clone size, as once, few, many or a class for expanded clones.

NA	TRBV27	TRBJ1-4	CASRGTGLGEKLFF
once	TRBV7-2	TRBJ2-3	CASSLTREGTQYF
NA	TRBV19	TRBJ2-7	CASSTHTSASSYEQYF
once	TRBV7-9	TRBJ2-7	CASSYRTGTYEQYF
NA	TRBV28	TRBJ2-1	CASSLGTSGRHEQFF
NA	TRBV4-3	TRBJ2-2	CASSQVSLSNTGELFF
NA	TRBV2	TRBJ2-1	CASGLAGGGTYNEQFF
NA	TRBV25-1	TRBJ1-1	CASSGNTGYAFF
NA	TRBV3-1/TRBV3-2	TRBJ1-1	CASSPNRDEAFF
NA	TRBV3-1/TRBV3-2	TRBJ2-6	CASSTGANVLTF
NA	TRBV29-1	TRBJ2-1	CSGKMGSSYNEQFF
NA	TRBV19	TRBJ2-7	CASSTGGAAGYEQYF
NA	TRBV2	TRBJ2-3	CASRSGTGVSTDTQYF
NA	TRBV6-1	TRBJ2-7	CASSELQPGQGGEQYF
NA	TRBV7-2	TRBJ2-3	CASSLYGDRGTDTQYF
NA	TRBV7-2	TRBJ2-3	CASSFGHLLITDTQYF
NA	TRBV3-1/TRBV3-2	TRBJ1-1	CASSQDMGNTEAFF
NA	TRBV5-6	TRBJ1-2	CASSVPDRANYGYTF
NA	TRBV28	TRBJ2-7	CASSLETTREQYF
NA	TRBV19	TRBJ2-2	CASSIAVRNTGELFF
NA	TRBV9	TRBJ2-7	CASSVGLAQSYEQYF
few	TRBV18	TRBJ2-3	CASSPPTNGQEGQGSPERQYF
few	TRBV3-1/TRBV3-2	TRBJ2-2	CASSQAGPGELFF
few	TRBV6-2/TRBV6-3	TRBJ2-7	CASSYGQGSYEQYF
NA	TRBV19	TRBJ2-7	CASSPGQGLFYEQYF
NA	TRBV25-1	TRBJ2-2	CASSEQNTGELFF
NA	TRBV15	TRBJ1-2	CATSPRRGAVNYGYTF
NA	TRBV30	TRBJ1-2	CAWSTRVYYGYTF
NA	TRBV6-5	TRBJ1-5	CASGGPNLYQPQHF
NA	TRBV11-2	TRBJ1-2	CASSGSGGLGYGYTF
NA	TRBV6-6	TRBJ2-1	CASSYSPSGNYNEQFF